The 24 T cell receptor beta chains given below trace back to one sample, sequenced in a study of OX40 agonist ivuxolimab in advanced cancers. Using immunoSEQ multiplex PCR, the repertoire was profiled, and TCRdb retains in-frame clones only, with some absent. The data contain 78,000 or so clones, roughly 90% of them singletons. The starting material was CD4+ or CD8+ T cells sorted from blood, obtained in a trial of the OX40 agonist ivuxolimab. Receptor source: an adult with an advanced solid tumor such as melanoma, head and neck, liver or kidney cancer.

The rearrangement links TRBV5-6 to TRBJ2-3; D may be TRBD1 or TRBD2 (5 bases each). The V gene's germline CDR1 is SGHDT and CDR2 YYEEEE. The CDR3 totals 12 residues. Trimming left V 6 bases short and J 4 bases short, with 9 bases between. In DNA form, the CDR3 reads TGTGCCAGCAACACGGGGCCAGATACGCAGTATTTT. This translates into CASNTGPDTQYF.

The CDR3 sequence: CASSEPPSGTNTQYF. The CDR3 DNA follows: TGTGCCAGCAGTGAACCCCCTAGCGGGACAAATACGCAGTATTTT. This chain uses TRBV6-1 with TRBJ2-3, with TRBD2 matching over 9 bases. Germline values: CDR1 MNHNS, CDR2 SASEGT. The length of the CDR3 is 15 residues. The J segment lost 7 bases and the V segment lost 2 bases, leaving 7 bases of the junction unmatched.

This chain uses TRBV6-6 with TRBJ1-2, with D perhaps TRBD1 (5 bases). The CDR3 extends over 13 amino acids. Trimming removed 6 bases from V and 8 bases from J, with 16 bases in between. Germline V lookup: CDR1 MNHNY, CDR2 SVGAGI (reference sequence). The DNA for the CDR3 is TGTGCCAGCAGCACGGACACCCTTAGGGGCTACACCTTC. This gives the protein CASSTDTLRGYTF.

V usage is TRBV18 and J usage is TRBJ1-5; no reliable D call. This CDR3 region has 14 residues. Deletions cut 0 bases from V and 6 bases from J, with 9 bases between. In germline, CDR1 is KGHSH, CDR2 LQKENI. The CDR3 bases are TGTGCCAGCTCACCACCAAGTCAGCTTCAGCCCCAGCATTTT. Translating it yields CASSPPSQLQPQHF.

J is TRBJ1-1 and V is TRBV6-5, with D possibly TRBD1 on 5 matching bases. Trimming pared 2 bases from V and 5 bases from J, leaving 12 bases between. The length of the CDR3 is 14 residues. Germline CDR1 and CDR2: MNHEY and SVGAGI. In DNA form, the CDR3 reads TGTGCCAGCAGTTACGGGACCCGGGGAACTGAAGCTTTCTTT. Protein: CASSYGTRGTEAFF.

The chain uses TRBV20-1 and TRBJ1-4; no definite D call. The V gene lost 1 base and the J gene lost 8 bases, with 5 bases spanning the gap. Germline CDR1 is DFQATT and CDR2 is SNEGSKA (reference sequence). The CDR3 loop spans 11 amino acids. CDR3 coding DNA: TGCAGTGCTAGAGCGGGGGAAAAACTGTTTTTT. It translates to CSARAGEKLFF.

The chain uses TRBV29-1 and TRBJ2-7, with TRBD1 identical over 9 bases. The CDR3 totals 15 residues. CDR1 and CDR2 from the germline V gene are SQVTM and ANQGSEA. The junction had 6 bases not matched to a gene; V was cut back by 3 bases and J by 0 bases. CDR3 sequence (DNA): TGCAGCGTTGAGAAGGGACAGGGATTCTCCTACGAGCAGTACTTC. Translating gives CSVEKGQGFSYEQYF.

This sequence joins TRBV9 and TRBJ2-5; 8 bases agree with TRBD1. J was trimmed by 5 bases and V by 5 bases; bases with no gene match: 2. CDR3 size: 12 residues. Germline V gives CDR1 SGDLS, CDR2 YYNGEE. In nucleotides, the CDR3 is TGTGCCAGCAGGGGGACAGGCGAGACCCAGTACTTC. Residues: CASRGTGETQYF.

V and J are TRBV16 and TRBJ2-4; no definite D call. The CDR3 totals 14 residues. The ends were cut back, 8 bases at V and 0 bases at J, with 11 bases in the middle. The germline V gene encodes CDR1 KGHSY and CDR2 FQNENV. The CDR3 loop is CASGPGVAKNIQYF. CDR3 bases: TGTGCCAGCGGGCCCGGCGTAGCCAAAAACATTCAGTACTTC. Variable domain in full (rest from reference TRBV16 and TRBJ2-4): GEEVAQTPKHLVRGEGQKAKLYCAPIKGHSYVFWYQQVLKNEFKFLISFQNENVFDETGMPKERFSAKCLPNSPCSLEIQATKLEDSAVYFCASGPGVAKNIQYFGAGTRLSVL.

In its sample, this clone was seen once. The chain carries TRBV30 and TRBJ2-3, with 14 nucleotides matching TRBD2. Germline loops: CDR1 GTSNPN, CDR2 SVGIG (reference sequence). The CDR3 has 18 amino acids. Unmatched junction bases numbered 10, after V lost 1 base and J lost 4 bases. In nucleotides, the CDR3 is TGTGCCTGGAGTGCCGAGTTTTGGACTAGCGGGAGGCCAGATACGCAGTATTTT. Encoded protein: CAWSAEFWTSGRPDTQYF.

V is TRBV20-1 and J is TRBJ2-7; 7 bases are a match to TRBD1. J lost 5 bases, V lost 7 bases, and 5 bases had no gene match. CDR3 length: 11 residues. Germline CDR1 DFQATT, CDR2 SNEGSKA (reference sequence). The CDR3 sequence is CSGVTGNEQYF. The CDR3 DNA reads as TGCAGTGGCGTGACAGGGAACGAGCAGTACTTC.

This chain joins TRBV19 and TRBJ1-5; no firm D call. The V and J ends lost 1 base and 5 bases respectively, with 6 bases between them. CDR1 is LNHDA, CDR2 SQIVND, per germline (reference sequence). The CDR3 is 13 amino acids. The chain's CDR3 is CASSIVHDQPQHF. The CDR3 nucleotides read TGTGCCAGTAGTATAGTTCACGATCAGCCCCAGCATTTT. The entire variable domain, with the rest obtained from reference TRBV19 and TRBJ1-5, is as follows: DGGITQSPKYLFRKEGQNVTLSCEQNLNHDAMYWYRQDPGQGLRLIYYSQIVNDFQKGDIAEGYSVSREKKESFPLTVTSAQKNPTAFYLCASSIVHDQPQHFGDGTRLSIL.

The rearrangement uses TRBV19 and TRBJ1-3, with D perhaps TRBD1 (5 bases). This CDR3 spans 15 amino acids. Trimming pared 5 bases from V and 0 bases from J, leaving 11 bases between. CDR1 is LNHDA, CDR2 SQIVND, per germline (reference sequence). The CDR3 is CASSVGTFSGNTIYF. For the CDR3, the DNA is TGTGCCAGTAGTGTGGGGACGTTCTCTGGAAACACCATATATTTT.

This chain joins TRBV18 and TRBJ1-1; D perhaps matches TRBD1 (5 bases). Germline-derived CDR1 and CDR2 are KGHSH and LQKENI. V lost 0 bases and J lost 7, with 9 bases in between. The CDR3 is made up of 13 amino acids. The CDR3 coding sequence is TGTGCCAGCTCACCACCGTCAAGGGGTGAAGCTTTCTTT. It yields the protein CASSPPSRGEAFF.

The gene calls are TRBV30 and TRBJ1-4; perhaps TRBD1 as D (5 bases). Per the germline V gene, CDR1 is GTSNPN and CDR2 is SVGIG (reference sequence). The V gene lost 0 bases and the J gene lost 7 bases, with 15 bases spanning the gap. The CDR3 length is 15 residues. The CDR3 nucleotides are TGTGCCTGGAGTGTCGGGACGGGGTTGCGTGAAAAACTGTTTTTT. This sequence encodes CAWSVGTGLREKLFF.

The rearrangement links TRBV6-5 to TRBJ2-5, with D perhaps being TRBD1 or TRBD2 (5 bases each). Germline V gene lookup returns CDR1 MNHEY and CDR2 SVGAGI. V was pared by 4 bases and J by 5 bases, with 20 bases between. CDR3 length: 16 residues. The CDR3 region is CASSSPKAGRGETQYF. CDR3 bases: TGTGCCAGCAGTTCCCCCAAGGCAGGGAGAGGGGAGACCCAGTACTTC.

This clone came up once. The rearrangement joins TRBV10-3 to TRBJ2-7, with a possible D match to TRBD1 (6 bases). The CDR3 has 12 residues. With 4 bases removed from V and 6 bases from J, the gap between germline ends came to 10 bases. CDR1 and CDR2 (germline): ENHRY, SYGVKD. The CDR3 sequence is CAISGLGGEQYF. The DNA for the CDR3 is TGTGCCATCAGTGGCCTAGGGGGCGAGCAGTACTTC.

DNA of the CDR3: TGTGCCAGCAGTGAAAGTCAGGGTTCCTACGAGCAGTACTTC. Residues: CASSESQGSYEQYF. The V gene is TRBV2, the J gene TRBJ2-7; a weak D match, TRBD1 (5 bases). The CDR3 totals 14 residues. The V end lost 2 bases, the J end lost 1 base, and 9 bases lay between the germline ends. From germline, CDR1 is SNHLY and CDR2 FYNNEI.

The CDR3 bases are TGTGCCAGTGACACGGGGGCACTTAAGGGTACTGAAGCTTTCTTT. Its translation: CASDTGALKGTEAFF. The chain has TRBV6-6 and TRBJ1-1, with a possible D match to TRBD1 (6 bases). V shed 9 bases and J shed 5 bases, with 22 bases lying between them. CDR1 MNHNY and CDR2 SVGAGI come from the germline V gene (reference sequence). The CDR3 has 15 residues.

The chain has TRBV5-1 and TRBJ2-1, with D possibly being TRBD1 (5 bases). The germline V gene encodes CDR1 SGHRS and CDR2 YFSETQ. V was clipped by 4 bases and J by 2 bases, with 13 bases between them. CDR3 size: 15 residues. CDR3 sequence: CASSRGQPPYNEQFF. CDR3 nucleotides: TGCGCCAGCAGCAGGGGCCAACCTCCCTACAATGAGCAGTTCTTC.

The rearrangement links TRBV5-6 to TRBJ2-2, with D possibly TRBD2 on 6 matching bases. V dropped 2 bases and J dropped 6 bases, with 17 bases sitting between them. The germline gives CDR1 SGHDT, CDR2 YYEEEE. The CDR3 is 16 amino acids. The chain's CDR3 is CASSFGDSPGAGELFF. The CDR3, as DNA: TGTGCCAGCAGCTTCGGGGACTCCCCTGGGGCCGGGGAGCTGTTTTTT.

The chain uses TRBV5-1 and TRBJ2-3; 12 bases map to TRBD2. V lost 5 bases and J lost 0; bases outside the gene matches: 1. There are 15 residues in the CDR3. Germline CDR1 is SGHRS and CDR2 is YFSETQ. The CDR3 bases are TGCGCCAGCAGGACTAGCGGGGGAAGCACAGATACGCAGTATTTT. Translation gives CASRTSGGSTDTQYF.

This sequence joins TRBV5-1 and TRBJ1-1, with D unclear. This CDR3 is built from 16 residues. Germline V gene lookup returns CDR1 SGHRS and CDR2 YFSETQ. Trimming shortened V by 0 bases and J by 4 bases, and 16 bases separated the two germline ends. CDR3 nucleotides: TGCGCCAGCAGCTTGGCCAGGTGGGGTCAGGCCACTGAAGCTTTCTTT. The encoded protein is CASSLARWGQATEAFF. Based on the CDR3 plus reference TRBV5-1 and TRBJ1-1, the full variable domain is KAGVTQTPRYLIKTRGQQVTLSCSPISGHRSVSWYQQTPGQGLQFLFEYFSETQRNKGNFPGRFSGRQFSNSRSEMNVSTLELGDSALYLCASSLARWGQATEAFFGQGTRLTVV.

This sequence joins TRBV6-6 and TRBJ2-7, with 14 positions matching TRBD2. V lost 6 bases to trimming and J lost 6 bases; unmatched junction nucleotides: 4. The CDR3 consists of 14 residues. CDR1 is MNHNY and CDR2 is SVGAGI in the germline V gene (reference sequence). CDR3 protein: CASSPGLAGVEQYF. Written as DNA, the CDR3 is TGTGCCAGCAGCCCGGGACTAGCGGGAGTCGAGCAGTACTTC.